One T cell receptor (beta chain) is described in this entry. Its antigen is undetermined. This sample was included in a study of cytomegalovirus exposure and HLA in healthy donors. Study-wide points: Rare TCR sequences predominated, though certain public TCRs were found in many donors. Associated with cytomegalovirus, according to the listing, were some 150 TCR beta chains.

Method: immunoSEQ multiplex PCR; TCRdb's copy keeps in-frame clones and lacks some. This table has 120,000 or so clones, roughly nine tenths appearing once. This TCR was recovered from a young man in good health and CMV-seropositive. The specimen sequenced was PBMCs.

CDR3 bases: TGTGCCAGCAGCTTAGGTTCAGGGGGGTCCTACGAGCAGTACTTC. Translating gives CASSLGSGGSYEQYF. The chain has TRBV11-2 and TRBJ2-7; D is perhaps TRBD1 (7 bases). V was cut by 1 base and J by 1 base, with 11 bases left in between. Looked up from germline, CDR1 is SGHAT and CDR2 is FQNNGV. This CDR3 spans 15 amino acids. Full variable domain (rest looked up from reference TRBV11-2 and TRBJ2-7): EAGVAQSPRYKIIEKRQSVAFWCNPISGHATLYWYQQILGQGPKLLIQFQNNGVVDDSQLPKDRFSAERLKGVDSTLKIQPAKLEDSAVYLCASSLGSGGSYEQYFGPGTRLTVT.